A single sample gave rise to the 20 T cell receptor beta chains below, sequenced in a study of blood T cell repertoires in COVID-19. Sequencing used immunoSEQ multiplex PCR; TCRdb keeps in-frame clones, though not all of them. The sample lists under 300,000 clones; about four fifths were seen once. The sequenced sample was peripheral blood. Every receptor here comes from a human donor with COVID-19, enrolled during active disease. The donor label of this sample is uncertain.

The V call is TRBV19, the J call TRBJ1-1, with D tentatively TRBD1 (5 bases). The V end was cut by 5 bases, the J end by 0 bases, with 13 bases between. Looked up from germline, CDR1 is LNHDA and CDR2 is SQIVND (reference sequence). The CDR3 contains 15 residues. CDR3 nucleotides: TGTGCCAGTAGTCCAAGGGGCCTCATGAACACTGAAGCTTTCTTT. It yields the protein CASSPRGLMNTEAFF.

This clone was observed once. The chain joins TRBV7-2 to TRBJ1-2, with a tentative D call TRBD1 (5 bases). The CDR3 runs 15 residues. The germline V gene encodes CDR1 SGHTA and CDR2 FQGNSA. V was clipped by 1 base and J by 4 bases, with 13 bases between them. The CDR3 DNA reads as TGTGCCAGCAGCTTAGGGGGCTGGGGGGTCTATGGCTACACCTTC. Protein: CASSLGGWGVYGYTF.

This clone was seen once. The chain is built from TRBV6-1 and TRBJ1-3; D unresolved. CDR3 length: 17 residues. Trimming removed 1 base at V and 0 bases at J, with 13 bases between. Germline V gene lookup returns CDR1 MNHNS and CDR2 SASEGT. CDR3 DNA sequence: TGTGCCAGCAGTGAAGGCAGGTTGGCCATCTCTGGAAACACCATATATTTT. This codes for CASSEGRLAISGNTIYF.

The chain combines TRBV6-1 with TRBJ1-1; D remains ambiguous. The V gene's germline CDR1 is MNHNS and CDR2 SASEGT. V lost 2 bases, J lost 3 bases, and 10 bases lay in between. CDR3 length: 14 amino acids. CDR3 region: CASSERAPHTEAFF. CDR3 sequence (DNA): TGTGCCAGCAGTGAACGAGCTCCTCACACTGAAGCTTTCTTT.

The rearrangement joins TRBV6-5 to TRBJ2-3; 7 bases are a match to TRBD2. Germline CDR1 and CDR2: MNHEY and SVGAGI. The junction had 5 bases not matched to a gene; V was cut back by 6 bases and J by 2 bases. The CDR3 has 14 amino acids. CDR3 protein: CASRGLLTTDTQYF. The CDR3 nucleotides read TGTGCCAGCAGGGGACTACTTACCACAGATACGCAGTATTTT.

This clone turned up a few times. J is TRBJ2-3 and V is TRBV27; no clear D gene. Germline CDR1 reads MNHEY; CDR2 reads SMNVEV (reference sequence). The CDR3 runs to 12 residues. V was pared by 7 bases and J by 2 bases, with 7 bases between. Here the CDR3 DNA reads TGTGCCAGCACCGTATCCACAGATACGCAGTATTTT. Its translation: CASTVSTDTQYF.

The chain carries TRBV28 and TRBJ1-4; D is ambiguous. Germline V gene data show CDR1 as MDHEN and CDR2 as SYDVKM. Trimming stripped 10 bases from V and 5 bases from J, with 17 bases between. The CDR3 is 14 amino acids. This CDR3 reads CATNSRGRNEKLFF. CDR3 nucleotide sequence: TGTGCCACCAACTCCCGGGGAAGAAATGAAAAACTGTTTTTT.

The chain combines TRBV7-3 with TRBJ2-7; 7 bases are shared with TRBD2. The junction had 10 bases not matched to a gene; V was cut back by 5 bases and J by 6 bases. The CDR3 runs to 14 residues. The germline CDR1 and CDR2 sequences are SGHTA and FQGTGA. CDR3 region: CASSPQGASGEQYF. CDR3 bases: TGTGCCAGCAGCCCTCAAGGAGCTAGCGGCGAGCAGTACTTC. Using reference TRBV7-3 and TRBJ2-7 for the parts outside the CDR3, the full variable domain is GAGVSQTPSNKVTEKGKYVELRCDPISGHTALYWYRQSLGQGPEFLIYFQGTGAADDSGLPNDRFFAVRPEGSVSTLKIQRTERGDSAVYLCASSPQGASGEQYFGPGTRLTVT.

The J gene is TRBJ2-2, the V gene TRBV28; possible D gene TRBD1, 5 bases. This CDR3 spans 15 amino acids. From germline, CDR1 is MDHEN and CDR2 SYDVKM. The V end lost 5 bases, the J end lost 2 bases, and 12 bases lay between the germline ends. CDR3 in DNA: TGTGCCAGCAGTCCCTCGACAGATAACACCGGGGAGCTGTTTTTT. It yields the protein CASSPSTDNTGELFF.

This sequence joins TRBV19 and TRBJ1-2; possibly TRBD1 for D (5 bases). From germline, CDR1 is LNHDA and CDR2 SQIVND (reference sequence). The CDR3 loop spans 15 amino acids. V lost 1 base and J 0 bases, leaving 9 bases between the germline ends. CDR3: CASSIGTTANYGYTF. CDR3 DNA sequence: TGTGCCAGTAGTATAGGTACGACAGCTAACTATGGCTACACCTTC.

In this sample, this clone turned up a few times. The chain recombines TRBV2 with TRBJ1-1; 7 nucleotides agree with TRBD1. Trimming took 4 bases from V and 4 from J; bases not matched to a gene: 9. The CDR3 loop spans 15 amino acids. The germline gives CDR1 SNHLY, CDR2 FYNNEI. The CDR3 reads CASSVRQGSSTEAFF. CDR3 bases: TGTGCCAGCAGTGTCCGACAGGGAAGTTCCACTGAAGCTTTCTTT.

The table lists this clone with a few counts. The rearrangement uses TRBV3-1 (or the pseudogene TRBV3-2) and TRBJ2-5, with TRBD2 matching 7 bases. The V segment lost 4 bases and the J segment 1 base; nucleotides outside the gene matches: 12. The CDR3 runs 17 residues. Per the germline V gene, CDR1 is LGHDT and CDR2 is YNNKEL (reference sequence). The CDR3 DNA sequence: TGTGCCAGCAGCCCCCACCTAGCGGACCGCCCCCAAGAGACCCAGTACTTC. Translation: CASSPHLADRPQETQYF.

The rearrangement links TRBV4-3 to TRBJ1-4; the D gene is possibly TRBD1 (6 bases). Deletions cut 3 bases from V and 6 bases from J, with 11 bases between. CDR3 length: 14 amino acids. CDR1 and CDR2 (germline): LGHNA, YSLEER. CDR3 in amino acids: CASSQGGADEKLFF. The CDR3 coding sequence is TGCGCCAGCAGCCAGGGGGGGGCGGATGAAAAACTGTTTTTT.

The rearrangement uses TRBV4-1 and TRBJ2-3; D is perhaps TRBD2 (6 bases). Trimming took off 3 bases at V and 0 bases at J, with 13 bases between the two ends. This CDR3 region has 16 residues. Looked up from germline, CDR1 is MGHRA and CDR2 is YSYEKL. The CDR3 is CASSQETGRSTDTQYF. CDR3 nucleotide sequence: TGCGCCAGCAGCCAGGAAACCGGGAGAAGCACAGATACGCAGTATTTT.

This clone has just one count. The chain is built from TRBV5-1 and TRBJ2-7; 13 bases agree with TRBD2. V dropped 4 bases and J dropped 2; count of bases not matched to a gene: 15. The CDR3 runs 19 residues. The V gene's germline CDR1 is SGHRS and CDR2 YFSETQ. The CDR3 coding sequence is TGCGCCAGCAGCCCCGATCCGAGGACTAGCGGGAGTAGGGCCTACGAGCAGTACTTC. It is translated as CASSPDPRTSGSRAYEQYF. The variable domain in full, with the rest retrieved from reference TRBV5-1 and TRBJ2-7, is KAGVTQTPRYLIKTRGQQVTLSCSPISGHRSVSWYQQTPGQGLQFLFEYFSETQRNKGNFPGRFSGRQFSNSRSEMNVSTLELGDSALYLCASSPDPRTSGSRAYEQYFGPGTRLTVT.

This clone was recorded a few times. The V and J genes are TRBV14 and TRBJ2-5; D perhaps matches TRBD2 (6 bases). Trimming left V 6 bases short and J 2 bases short, with 10 bases between. CDR1 is SGHDN and CDR2 is FVKESK in the germline V gene. This CDR3 spans 13 amino acids. Here the CDR3 DNA reads TGTGCCAGCAGTCGGGACTTTCAAGAGACCCAGTACTTC. Amino acids: CASSRDFQETQYF.

V usage is TRBV19 and J usage is TRBJ2-7, with 11 bases that match TRBD2. CDR3 length: 15 amino acids. CDR1 and CDR2 from the germline V gene are LNHDA and SQIVND (reference sequence). Trimming removed 5 bases from V and 4 bases from J; junction bases left unmatched: 7. CDR3 DNA sequence: TGTGCCAGTAGTCTGAGACTAGCGGGAAGTTACGAGCAGTACTTC. Translating gives CASSLRLAGSYEQYF.

This chain uses TRBV27 with TRBJ2-3, with 8 bases identical to TRBD2. Germline CDR1 and CDR2: MNHEY and SMNVEV (reference sequence). The CDR3 consists of 17 residues. V dropped 1 base and J dropped 0; count of bases not matched to a gene: 6. The CDR3 region is CASSLWLAGSSTDTQYF. The CDR3 bases are TGTGCCAGCAGTTTATGGCTAGCGGGTAGTAGCACAGATACGCAGTATTTT.

V is TRBV7-6 and J is TRBJ1-1; weak D call: TRBD1 (6 bases). The germline V gene encodes CDR1 SGHVS and CDR2 FNYEAQ. V lost 5 bases to trimming and J lost 1 base, with 17 bases between them. The CDR3 loop spans 16 amino acids. CDR3 loop: CASSLYVGAENTEAFF. Here the CDR3 DNA reads TGTGCCAGCAGCCTCTATGTGGGGGCTGAGAACACTGAAGCTTTCTTT. The entire variable domain, with the rest obtained from reference TRBV7-6 and TRBJ1-1, is as follows: GAGVSQSPRYKVTKRGQDVALRCDPISGHVSLYWYRQALGQGPEFLTYFNYEAQQDKSGLPNDRFSAERPEGSISTLTIQRTEQRDSAMYRCASSLYVGAENTEAFFGQGTRLTVV.

The chain is built from TRBV29-1 and TRBJ2-3; TRBD2 aligns across 7 bases. The CDR3 sequence is 14 residues long. The V and J ends lost 0 bases and 6 bases, in that order; junction bases with no gene match: 6. Germline V lookup: CDR1 SQVTM, CDR2 ANQGSEA. This CDR3 is CSVEDTGGGDTQYF. The CDR3 nucleotides are TGCAGCGTTGAAGACACTGGGGGAGGGGATACGCAGTATTTT.